Listed below are T cell receptor beta chains from one sample, sequenced in a study of cytomegalovirus exposure and HLA in healthy donors. Profiling relied on immunoSEQ multiplex PCR, and the TCRdb table lists in-frame clones only, not all of them. The table lists around 60,000 clones, roughly 94% of them singletons. Sequenced input: PBMCs. Receptor source: a woman aged 18-30 years in good health and CMV-seropositive. Each CDR3 is given with its conserved first and last residue. A D gene is named only where the DNA matches it firmly.

D gene	V gene	J gene	CDR3 DNA	CDR3 protein
TRBD1	TRBV9	TRBJ2-1	TGTGCCAGCAGCGAGGGGGACAGCTACAATGAGCAGTTCTTC	CASSEGDSYNEQFF
.	TRBV5-1	TRBJ2-1	TGCGCCAGCAGCTTGTCCTCCCGACTAACATCCTACAATGAGCAGTTCTTC	CASSLSSRLTSYNEQFF
.	TRBV28	TRBJ2-1	TGTGCCAGCAGTCCCCAAAACAGGGTGAGAAGGAATGAGCAGTTCTTC	CASSPQNRVRRNEQFF
.	TRBV25-1	TRBJ2-2	TGTGCCAGCAGTGAATGGGGAGGGGGGAACACCGGGGAGCTGTTTTTT	CASSEWGGGNTGELFF
TRBD1	TRBV28	TRBJ2-2	TGTGCCAGCAGTTTACTGGGGACAGGGTTCATCACCGGGGAGCTGTTTTTT	CASSLLGTGFITGELFF
TRBD1	TRBV5-1	TRBJ1-2	TGCGCCAGCAACCTTGGGACAGGCCTCTATGGCTACACCTTC	CASNLGTGLYGYTF
.	TRBV7-9	TRBJ2-3	TGTGCCAGCTACAAAACAGATACGCAGTATTTT	CASYKTDTQYF
.	TRBV18	TRBJ2-3	TGTGCCAGCTCATTGAGTGTCAGCACAGATACGCAGTATTTT	CASSLSVSTDTQYF
TRBD2	TRBV28	TRBJ2-5	TGTGCCAGCAGTTTAGGGTTAGCGGGGGGTTATGTGCAAGAGACCCAGTACTTC	CASSLGLAGGYVQETQYF
TRBD2	TRBV6-1	TRBJ2-1	TGTGCCAGCAGTGAAAGAACGGGGGGACTCAATGAGCAGTTCTTC	CASSERTGGLNEQFF
.	TRBV6-4	TRBJ2-3	TGTGCCAGCAGTGACTCGGGAGATAGCACAGATACGCAGTATTTT	CASSDSGDSTDTQYF
.	TRBV28	TRBJ2-2	TGTGCCAGCATGACCCCGGGACAACCACAGATCACCGGGGAGCTGTTTTTT	CASMTPGQPQITGELFF
.	TRBV7-9	TRBJ2-1	TGTGCCAGCAGCTTAGAACTAGCCATCGTGCAGTTCTTC	CASSLELAIVQFF
.	TRBV2	TRBJ2-2	TGTGCCAGCAGGTACCCAGGCTCCGGGGAGCTGTTTTTT	CASRYPGSGELFF